A selection of T cell receptor beta chains follows, all from one sample in a study of control samples from healthy donors and cancer patients. Repertoires were generated with immunoSEQ multiplex PCR, while TCRdb's copy carries only in-frame clones and drops some. The sample shows around 100,000 clones, approximately 84% of them seen only once. Sequencing input: blood. These receptors were taken from a woman between 50 and 59 years old in good health. Each CDR3 is given with its conserved first and last residue. D genes are given only for firm matches. Size is omitted from some rows. Given values are once, few, many or a class for expanded clones.

j_gene: TRBJ2-1
d_gene: -
abundance: -
v_gene: TRBV11-3
CDR3aa: CASSLAQSLGDEQFF
CDR3nt: TGTGCCAGCAGCTTAGCGCAGTCATTGGGCGATGAGCAGTTCTTC

j_gene: TRBJ2-4
d_gene: -
abundance: once
v_gene: TRBV30
CDR3aa: CAWSVLRGIQYF
CDR3nt: TGTGCCTGGAGTGTTCTCAGGGGCATTCAGTACTTC

j_gene: TRBJ2-2
d_gene: -
abundance: -
v_gene: TRBV11-3
CDR3aa: CASSLGWGSHRRNTGELFF
CDR3nt: TGTGCCAGCAGCTTGGGGTGGGGCTCCCATCGAAGGAACACCGGGGAGCTGTTTTTT

j_gene: TRBJ2-1
d_gene: TRBD2
abundance: -
v_gene: TRBV11-2
CDR3aa: CASTSRTSGPNEQFF
CDR3nt: TGTGCCAGCACCTCCCGGACTAGCGGTCCTAATGAGCAGTTCTTC

j_gene: TRBJ2-1
d_gene: TRBD2
abundance: few
v_gene: TRBV5-1
CDR3aa: CASSLRPLAEMGNEQFF
CDR3nt: TGCGCCAGCAGCTTGAGACCACTAGCGGAGATGGGCAATGAGCAGTTCTTC

j_gene: TRBJ1-6
d_gene: -
abundance: -
v_gene: TRBV15
CDR3aa: CATSPGQGTLHF
CDR3nt: TGTGCCACCAGCCCTGGGCAGGGTACCCTCCACTTT

j_gene: TRBJ1-1
d_gene: -
abundance: -
v_gene: TRBV9
CDR3aa: CASSVGGADEAFF
CDR3nt: TGTGCCAGCAGCGTAGGGGGGGCCGATGAAGCTTTCTTT

j_gene: TRBJ1-1
d_gene: -
abundance: -
v_gene: TRBV7-3
CDR3aa: CASSLTGNTEAFF
CDR3nt: TGTGCCAGCAGCTTAACGGGGAACACTGAAGCTTTCTTT

j_gene: TRBJ2-1
d_gene: -
abundance: -
v_gene: TRBV7-9
CDR3aa: CASSYNEQFF
CDR3nt: TGTGCCAGCAGCTACAATGAGCAGTTCTTC

j_gene: TRBJ1-4
d_gene: TRBD1
abundance: -
v_gene: TRBV9
CDR3aa: CASSVSGTAFNEKLFF
CDR3nt: TGTGCCAGCAGCGTCAGCGGGACAGCGTTTAATGAAAAACTGTTTTTT

j_gene: TRBJ1-6
d_gene: -
abundance: -
v_gene: TRBV10-3
CDR3aa: CAISESQGYNSPLHF
CDR3nt: TGTGCCATCAGTGAGTCTCAGGGTTATAATTCACCCCTCCACTTT

j_gene: TRBJ1-1
d_gene: -
abundance: -
v_gene: TRBV27
CDR3aa: CASSFTPATEAFF
CDR3nt: TGTGCCAGCAGTTTCACCCCGGCCACTGAAGCTTTCTTT

j_gene: TRBJ1-3
d_gene: -
abundance: -
v_gene: TRBV6-5
CDR3aa: CASSYKGPPGNTIYF
CDR3nt: TGTGCCAGCAGTTACAAGGGGCCCCCTGGAAACACCATATATTTT

j_gene: TRBJ1-5
d_gene: -
abundance: -
v_gene: TRBV5-1
CDR3aa: CASSLGKGQPQHF
CDR3nt: TGCGCCAGCAGCTTGGGGAAGGGCCAGCCCCAGCATTTT

j_gene: TRBJ1-4
d_gene: TRBD1
abundance: -
v_gene: TRBV7-2
CDR3aa: CASSLSQGGGEKLFF
CDR3nt: TGTGCCAGCAGCTTAAGTCAGGGGGGTGGTGAAAAACTGTTTTTT

j_gene: TRBJ1-2
d_gene: -
abundance: -
v_gene: TRBV6-5
CDR3aa: CASSNTRGSPYGYTF
CDR3nt: TGTGCCAGCAGTAATACACGGGGCAGTCCCTATGGCTACACCTTC

j_gene: TRBJ2-3
d_gene: TRBD1
abundance: -
v_gene: TRBV25-1
CDR3aa: CASSGDRGRSADTQYF
CDR3nt: TGTGCCAGCAGTGGGGACAGGGGGCGGTCGGCGGATACGCAGTATTTT

j_gene: TRBJ2-4
d_gene: -
abundance: -
v_gene: TRBV19
CDR3aa: CASSIDKGGAKNIQYF
CDR3nt: TGTGCCAGTAGTATAGATAAGGGGGGAGCCAAAAACATTCAGTACTTC

j_gene: TRBJ2-3
d_gene: TRBD2
abundance: -
v_gene: TRBV6-5
CDR3aa: CASSPLAGRYDTQYF
CDR3nt: TGTGCCAGCAGCCCCCTTGCCGGGAGGTACGATACGCAGTATTTT

j_gene: TRBJ2-3
d_gene: TRBD2
abundance: -
v_gene: TRBV7-2
CDR3aa: CASSPLGTSVITDTQYF
CDR3nt: TGTGCCAGCAGTCCCCTCGGGACTAGCGTGATCACAGATACGCAGTATTTT

j_gene: TRBJ1-3
d_gene: -
abundance: -
v_gene: TRBV15
CDR3aa: CATSIRDRRDFSGNTIYF
CDR3nt: TGTGCCACCAGCATCAGGGACCGACGCGATTTCTCTGGAAACACCATATATTTT

j_gene: TRBJ1-1
d_gene: -
abundance: -
v_gene: TRBV7-9
CDR3aa: CASRGMNTEAFF
CDR3nt: TGTGCCAGCAGGGGCATGAACACTGAAGCTTTCTTT

j_gene: TRBJ1-1
d_gene: -
abundance: -
v_gene: TRBV7-9
CDR3aa: CASSLMQTLNTEAFF
CDR3nt: TGTGCCAGCAGCTTAATGCAGACTTTGAACACTGAAGCTTTCTTT

j_gene: TRBJ1-1
d_gene: TRBD1
abundance: once
v_gene: TRBV6-5
CDR3aa: CASSYSTTGGEAFF
CDR3nt: TGTGCCAGCAGTTACTCGACTACAGGGGGTGAAGCTTTCTTT

j_gene: TRBJ2-5
d_gene: TRBD2
abundance: -
v_gene: TRBV7-9
CDR3aa: CASSSSGTRLSETQYF
CDR3nt: TGTGCCAGCAGCTCTAGCGGGACCCGCCTGAGTGAGACCCAGTACTTC

j_gene: TRBJ2-5
d_gene: TRBD2
abundance: -
v_gene: TRBV20-1
CDR3aa: CSPGGRETQYF
CDR3nt: TGCAGCCCCGGGGGGAGGGAGACCCAGTACTTC

j_gene: TRBJ1-6
d_gene: TRBD1
abundance: -
v_gene: TRBV7-8
CDR3aa: CASSPDRGLSPLHF
CDR3nt: TGTGCCAGCAGCCCGGACAGGGGGCTTTCACCCCTCCACTTT

j_gene: TRBJ2-1
d_gene: TRBD2
abundance: -
v_gene: TRBV4-1
CDR3aa: CASSQVYLPGGYYNEQFF
CDR3nt: TGCGCCAGCAGCCAAGTATATCTTCCGGGAGGTTACTACAATGAGCAGTTCTTC

j_gene: TRBJ1-4
d_gene: -
abundance: -
v_gene: TRBV6-5
CDR3aa: CASSQTVTNEKLFF
CDR3nt: TGTGCCAGCAGTCAGACAGTAACCAATGAAAAACTGTTTTTT

j_gene: TRBJ1-1
d_gene: -
abundance: -
v_gene: TRBV10-1
CDR3aa: CASSESSVAGTEAFF
CDR3nt: TGCGCCAGCAGTGAGTCTTCGGTGGCAGGAACTGAAGCTTTCTTT

j_gene: TRBJ2-1
d_gene: -
abundance: -
v_gene: TRBV12-3/TRBV12-4
CDR3aa: CASSTPLSNEQFF
CDR3nt: TGTGCCAGCAGTACCCCATTAAGCAATGAGCAGTTCTTC

j_gene: TRBJ2-3
d_gene: -
abundance: -
v_gene: TRBV30
CDR3aa: CAWRPIIRGLTDTQYF
CDR3nt: TGTGCCTGGAGGCCCATTATCCGGGGACTCACAGATACGCAGTATTTT

j_gene: TRBJ1-2
d_gene: TRBD1
abundance: few
v_gene: TRBV7-2
CDR3aa: CASSRSTGIGYTF
CDR3nt: TGTGCCAGCAGCCGATCGACAGGGATTGGCTACACCTTC

j_gene: TRBJ2-1
d_gene: -
abundance: -
v_gene: TRBV6-6
CDR3aa: CASTQGGRSYNEQFF
CDR3nt: TGTGCCAGCACCCAAGGGGGTCGCTCCTACAATGAGCAGTTCTTC

j_gene: TRBJ1-6
d_gene: -
abundance: -
v_gene: TRBV7-9
CDR3aa: CASSNPVQGSGSPLHF
CDR3nt: TGTGCCAGCAGCAACCCAGTCCAGGGTTCGGGTTCACCCCTCCACTTT

j_gene: TRBJ1-6
d_gene: TRBD1
abundance: few
v_gene: TRBV4-3
CDR3aa: CASSQEGTGHSPLHF
CDR3nt: TGCGCCAGCAGCCAAGAAGGGACAGGGCATTCACCCCTCCACTTT

j_gene: TRBJ1-5
d_gene: TRBD1
abundance: -
v_gene: TRBV5-1
CDR3aa: CASSLGDRLSNQPQHF
CDR3nt: TGCGCCAGCAGCTTGGGGGACAGGTTAAGCAATCAGCCCCAGCATTTT

j_gene: TRBJ2-1
d_gene: TRBD1
abundance: -
v_gene: TRBV7-8
CDR3aa: CASSKRRSGTGSNEQFF
CDR3nt: TGTGCCAGCAGCAAGAGACGATCGGGGACAGGCTCCAATGAGCAGTTCTTC

j_gene: TRBJ2-1
d_gene: TRBD2
abundance: -
v_gene: TRBV11-2
CDR3aa: CASSLGTGGVRSNEQFF
CDR3nt: TGTGCCAGCAGCTTAGGGACGGGGGGGGTTCGATCCAATGAGCAGTTCTTC

j_gene: TRBJ2-3
d_gene: TRBD2
abundance: -
v_gene: TRBV7-3
CDR3aa: CASGLAGSTDTQYF
CDR3nt: TGTGCCAGCGGACTAGCGGGAAGCACAGATACGCAGTATTTT

j_gene: TRBJ1-3
d_gene: -
abundance: -
v_gene: TRBV21-1
CDR3aa: CASNLSGSGNTIYF
CDR3nt: TGTGCCAGCAACCTTAGTGGGTCTGGAAACACCATATATTTT

j_gene: TRBJ1-2
d_gene: -
abundance: -
v_gene: TRBV19
CDR3aa: CASEGWGSDNYGYTF
CDR3nt: TGTGCCAGTGAGGGGTGGGGATCCGATAACTATGGCTACACCTTC

j_gene: TRBJ2-1
d_gene: -
abundance: -
v_gene: TRBV6-2/TRBV6-3
CDR3aa: CASSSLRELNEQFF
CDR3nt: TGTGCCAGCAGTTCACTGCGGGAACTCAATGAGCAGTTCTTC

j_gene: TRBJ2-7
d_gene: TRBD1
abundance: once
v_gene: TRBV10-3
CDR3aa: CAISESGRGHSSSYEQYF
CDR3nt: TGTGCCATCAGTGAGTCAGGAAGGGGGCATAGCAGCTCCTACGAGCAGTACTTC

j_gene: TRBJ1-4
d_gene: TRBD1
abundance: once
v_gene: TRBV19
CDR3aa: CASSRDRAEGKLFF
CDR3nt: TGTGCCAGTAGCAGAGACAGGGCTGAAGGAAAACTGTTTTTT

j_gene: TRBJ2-3
d_gene: -
abundance: -
v_gene: TRBV30
CDR3aa: CAWSVPISGRTDTQYF
CDR3nt: TGTGCCTGGAGTGTACCTATTAGCGGACGCACAGATACGCAGTATTTT

j_gene: TRBJ2-3
d_gene: -
abundance: few
v_gene: TRBV5-4
CDR3aa: CASSLWSTDTQYF
CDR3nt: TGTGCCAGCAGCTTATGGAGCACAGATACGCAGTATTTT

j_gene: TRBJ1-2
d_gene: -
abundance: -
v_gene: TRBV18
CDR3aa: CASSPPNSPDFGGYTF
CDR3nt: TGTGCCAGCTCACCACCGAACAGCCCCGACTTCGGTGGCTACACCTTC

j_gene: TRBJ1-2
d_gene: -
abundance: -
v_gene: TRBV29-1
CDR3aa: CSALGGEYYGYTF
CDR3nt: TGCAGCGCCCTTGGTGGGGAATACTATGGCTACACCTTC

j_gene: TRBJ2-3
d_gene: TRBD2
abundance: -
v_gene: TRBV29-1
CDR3aa: CSDQGLAGSQYF
CDR3nt: TGCAGCGACCAAGGACTAGCGGGGTCGCAGTATTTT

j_gene: TRBJ1-4
d_gene: -
abundance: -
v_gene: TRBV4-1
CDR3aa: CASSQDKRLRDEKLFF
CDR3nt: TGCGCCAGCAGCCAAGATAAAAGACTAAGAGATGAAAAACTGTTTTTT

j_gene: TRBJ1-2
d_gene: -
abundance: -
v_gene: TRBV10-3
CDR3aa: CAISEFIRGYTF
CDR3nt: TGTGCCATCAGTGAGTTTATCCGGGGCTACACCTTC

j_gene: TRBJ2-5
d_gene: -
abundance: -
v_gene: TRBV6-5
CDR3aa: CASSFLETQYF
CDR3nt: TGTGCCAGCAGTTTCTTGGAGACCCAGTACTTC

j_gene: TRBJ2-3
d_gene: -
abundance: -
v_gene: TRBV3-1/TRBV3-2
CDR3aa: CASSPNTDTQYF
CDR3nt: TGTGCCAGCAGCCCCAACACAGATACGCAGTATTTT

j_gene: TRBJ2-1
d_gene: -
abundance: -
v_gene: TRBV5-8
CDR3aa: CASSLIPGTYNEQFF
CDR3nt: TGTGCCAGCAGCTTGATCCCCGGGACCTACAATGAGCAGTTCTTC

j_gene: TRBJ1-1
d_gene: -
abundance: -
v_gene: TRBV7-2
CDR3aa: CASSLRQVNTEAFF
CDR3nt: TGTGCCAGCAGCCTTCGACAGGTGAACACTGAAGCTTTCTTT

j_gene: TRBJ1-2
d_gene: -
abundance: few
v_gene: TRBV2
CDR3aa: CASSPTGQGAYGYTF
CDR3nt: TGTGCCAGCAGCCCGACGGGTCAGGGAGCATATGGCTACACCTTC